Presented here are 21 T cell receptor beta chains from one specimen sequenced in a study of monozygotic twins with inflammatory bowel disease. TCRdb reprocessed the 5' RACE reads and stores each CDR3 protein as one record, lacking DNA. The sample includes some 160,000 distinct CDR3 sequences. Sequenced material: blood. These TCRs come from a human donor with ulcerative colitis or Crohn's disease, or a healthy co-twin of an affected twin (not recorded which).

The chain joins TRBV18 to TRBJ2-7. Germline V lookup: CDR1 KGHSH, CDR2 LQKENI. The CDR3 has 14 residues. This chain's CDR3 is CASSPRREAYEQYF.

V is TRBV7-9 and J is TRBJ2-7; TCRdb calls TRBD1, which cannot be checked without DNA. Germline V gives CDR1 SEHNR, CDR2 FQNEAQ (reference sequence). The CDR3 sequence is 15 residues long. The CDR3 loop reads CASSLARVPIYEQYF.

Here the CDR3 reads CASSERDRGRDEAFF. The chain combines TRBV6-1 with TRBJ1-1; TCRdb returns TRBD1, unconfirmable since there is no DNA. CDR3 length: 15 residues. Germline CDR1 reads MNHNS; CDR2 reads SASEGT.

The chain couples TRBV6-5 to TRBJ2-1; the TCRdb call, TRBD1, lacks DNA for checking. This CDR3 has 13 residues. Germline CDR1 and CDR2: MNHEY and SVGAGI. CDR3 residues: CASSVMPGQGPFF.

The chain is built from TRBV5-1 and TRBJ2-5; there is no DNA to check the TCRdb D call of TRBD2. CDR3 length equals 17 residues. Germline assignment: CDR1 SGHRS and CDR2 YFSETQ. CDR3 sequence reads: CASSPSLLAGAQETQYF.

The V gene is TRBV10-3, the J gene TRBJ2-2. This CDR3 has 14 residues. Germline-derived CDR1 and CDR2 are ENHRY and SYGVKD. CDR3: CAIRERVQTGELFF.

J is TRBJ1-6 and V is TRBV28; TCRdb indicates TRBD1, and absent DNA this call remains unverified. Germline CDR1 MDHEN, CDR2 SYDVKM. There are 17 residues in the CDR3. The CDR3 loop reads CASSLAGQGYGYSPLHF.

The gene calls are TRBV12-3 or TRBV12-4 and TRBJ2-5; TCRdb's D call, TRBD1, is unchecked because there is no DNA. CDR3 size: 14 residues. The CDR3 loop is CASSPDRVQETQHF.

The chain is built from TRBV20-1 and TRBJ2-7; TCRdb's D call, TRBD1, is unchecked because there is no DNA. The germline V gene encodes CDR1 DFQATT and CDR2 SNEGSKA (reference sequence). This CDR3 region has 13 residues. The CDR3 sequence: CSARVGGTYEQYF.

The rearrangement uses TRBV30 and TRBJ1-1; lacking DNA, the TRBD1 call made by TCRdb goes unchecked. CDR1 GTSNPN and CDR2 SVGIG come from the germline V gene (reference sequence). This CDR3 contains 12 residues. The CDR3 here is CAWRGPMVEAFF.

The genes are TRBV20-1 and TRBJ1-1. CDR1 and CDR2 (germline): DFQATT, SNEGSKA (reference sequence). This CDR3 has 13 residues. The CDR3 sequence is CSARKDLVTEAFF.

The chain links TRBV11-2 to TRBJ2-1; the TCRdb D gene call, TRBD2, has no DNA to confirm it. In germline, CDR1 is SGHAT, CDR2 FQNNGV. The CDR3 spans 19 residues. The CDR3 is CASSFWTSGSHRSYNEQFF.

The chain carries TRBV20-1 and TRBJ2-2; no DNA is available, so the TRBD1 call from TCRdb remains unchecked. This CDR3 is built from 14 residues. The germline CDR1 and CDR2 sequences are DFQATT and SNEGSKA (reference sequence). The CDR3 loop reads CSASWTGATGELFF.

The chain links TRBV20-1 to TRBJ2-2. Germline CDR1 DFQATT, CDR2 SNEGSKA (reference sequence). The CDR3 runs to 13 residues. The CDR3 sequence is CSASHRDTGELFF.

J is TRBJ2-3 and V is TRBV6-5; TCRdb lists TRBD1, though no DNA is available to test this call. The germline V gene has CDR1 MNHEY and CDR2 SVGAGI. The CDR3 is 13 residues long. Here the CDR3 reads CASSYRGPDTQYF.

The CDR3 sequence is CATSSAFDWATEAFF. The chain uses TRBV15 and TRBJ1-1. The CDR3 sequence is 15 residues long. CDR1 LNHNV and CDR2 YYDKDF come from the germline V gene (reference sequence).

The genes are TRBV6-1 and TRBJ2-7; no DNA is available, so the TRBD1 call from TCRdb remains unchecked. Looked up from germline, CDR1 is MNHNS and CDR2 is SASEGT. The CDR3 has 19 amino acids. CDR3 amino acids: CASTPTTPRSGQGAREQYF.

The chain has TRBV3-1 and TRBJ1-4; the D call of TRBD1 rests on TCRdb alone, since no DNA is present to check it. Germline assignment: CDR1 LGHDT and CDR2 YNNKEL (reference sequence). The CDR3 loop spans 16 amino acids. The CDR3 loop is CASSLLGQGDGEKLFF.

The chain couples TRBV5-1 to TRBJ2-5; TCRdb's D gene call, TRBD2, goes unchecked for lack of DNA. CDR1 and CDR2 (germline): SGHRS, YFSETQ. This CDR3 has 16 residues. The CDR3 spells CASKEVRSGTWETQYF.

The chain recombines TRBV5-8 with TRBJ1-1; the TCRdb call, TRBD1, lacks DNA for checking. Germline CDR1 is SGHTS and CDR2 is YDEGEE. This CDR3 contains 15 residues. CDR3: CASSLNSGRFTEAFF.

The chain uses TRBV6-5 and TRBJ1-2. CDR3 length equals 15 residues. In germline, CDR1 is MNHEY, CDR2 SVGAGI. The CDR3 is CASSYGPSARWGYTF.